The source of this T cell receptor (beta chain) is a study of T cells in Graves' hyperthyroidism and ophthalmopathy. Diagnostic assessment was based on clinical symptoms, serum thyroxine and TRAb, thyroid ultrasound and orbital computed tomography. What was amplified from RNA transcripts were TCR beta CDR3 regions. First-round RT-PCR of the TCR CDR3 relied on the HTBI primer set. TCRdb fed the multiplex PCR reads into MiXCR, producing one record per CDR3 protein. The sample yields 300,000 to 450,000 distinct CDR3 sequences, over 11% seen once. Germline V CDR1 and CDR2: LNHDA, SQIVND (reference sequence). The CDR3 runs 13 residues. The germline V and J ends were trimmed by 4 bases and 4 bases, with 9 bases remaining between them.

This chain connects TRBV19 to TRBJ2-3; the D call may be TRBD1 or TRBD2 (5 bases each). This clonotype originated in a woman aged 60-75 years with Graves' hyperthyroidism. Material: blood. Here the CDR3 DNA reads TGTGCCAGTAGTAAAGAGGGGTCAGATACGCAGTATTTT. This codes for CASSKEGSDTQYF.